The rows below give T cell receptor beta chains drawn from one sample of a study of blood T cell repertoires in COVID-19. Assay used: immunoSEQ multiplex PCR; TCRdb lists only in-frame clones, some missing. Altogether a few hundred thousand clones are present, around 90% being singletons, with the ten largest covering less than 3.5%. Material: peripheral blood. The receptors here all came from a woman in her thirties with COVID-19, enrolled during active disease. Each CDR3 is given with its conserved first and last residue. Fields, in order: J gene, clone size, V gene, D gene, CDR3 protein, CDR3 DNA. A D gene is named only where the DNA matches it firmly. Clone size, where shown, is once, few, many, or a class for clones that have expanded.

J: TRBJ2-6
size: -
V: TRBV28
D: TRBD1
CDR3: CASGQGDSGANVLTF
DNA: TGTGCCAGCGGACAGGGCGACTCTGGGGCCAACGTCCTGACTTTC

J: TRBJ1-3
size: many
V: TRBV12-3/TRBV12-4
D: -
CDR3: CASTRDSGNTIYF
DNA: TGTGCCAGCACCAGGGACTCTGGAAACACCATATATTTT

J: TRBJ1-1
size: -
V: TRBV3-1/TRBV3-2
D: -
CDR3: CASSQGSGIWAEAFF
DNA: TGTGCCAGCAGCCAAGGATCGGGGATATGGGCTGAAGCTTTCTTT

J: TRBJ2-3
size: -
V: TRBV5-1
D: -
CDR3: CASSLGLDTQYF
DNA: TGCGCCAGCAGCTTGGGACTGGATACGCAGTATTTT

J: TRBJ1-5
size: -
V: TRBV28
D: -
CDR3: CASSLLGGGEPQHF
DNA: TGTGCCAGCAGTTTATTGGGTGGCGGGGAGCCCCAGCATTTT

J: TRBJ2-2
size: once
V: TRBV18
D: TRBD1
CDR3: CASSPNRPDRVAGELFF
DNA: TGTGCCAGCTCACCAAACCGACCCGACAGGGTCGCCGGGGAGCTGTTTTTT

J: TRBJ2-1
size: -
V: TRBV20-1
D: -
CDR3: CSASGGPELSYNEQFF
DNA: TGCAGTGCTAGTGGGGGGCCCGAACTCTCCTACAATGAGCAGTTCTTC

J: TRBJ2-1
size: -
V: TRBV12-2
D: -
CDR3: CASRLARGLYNEQFF
DNA: TGTGCAAGTCGCTTAGCTAGGGGCCTCTACAATGAGCAGTTCTTC

J: TRBJ1-3
size: -
V: TRBV6-1
D: -
CDR3: CASSVSGLHGNTIYF
DNA: TGTGCCAGCAGTGTCTCAGGGTTGCACGGAAACACCATATATTTT

J: TRBJ2-5
size: -
V: TRBV15
D: -
CDR3: CATSRVSVKETQYF
DNA: TGTGCCACCAGCAGAGTTTCAGTGAAAGAGACCCAGTACTTC

J: TRBJ1-1
size: once
V: TRBV24-1
D: TRBD1
CDR3: CATSATGEQEAFF
DNA: TGTGCCACCAGTGCCACAGGGGAACAGGAAGCTTTCTTT

J: TRBJ1-1
size: -
V: TRBV7-9
D: TRBD1
CDR3: CASSSTGGYTEAFF
DNA: TGTGCCAGCAGCTCTACAGGGGGCTACACTGAAGCTTTCTTT

J: TRBJ2-2
size: once
V: TRBV9
D: -
CDR3: CASSPNTGMNTGELFF
DNA: TGTGCCAGCAGCCCTAACACAGGGATGAACACCGGGGAGCTGTTTTTT

J: TRBJ1-2
size: -
V: TRBV14
D: -
CDR3: CASSPASGGYTF
DNA: TGTGCCAGCAGCCCCGCCTCGGGAGGCTACACCTTC

J: TRBJ1-6
size: -
V: TRBV5-1
D: -
CDR3: CASSLALGGGNSPLHF
DNA: TGCGCCAGCAGCTTGGCCTTGGGAGGGGGAAATTCACCCCTCCACTTT

J: TRBJ2-7
size: -
V: TRBV30
D: -
CDR3: CAWSISGTNNEQYF
DNA: TGTGCCTGGAGTATTTCCGGGACAAACAACGAGCAGTACTTC

J: TRBJ2-1
size: -
V: TRBV24-1
D: -
CDR3: CATSDPEEGNEQFF
DNA: TGTGCCACCAGTGACCCGGAGGAGGGCAATGAGCAGTTCTTC

J: TRBJ1-1
size: -
V: TRBV25-1
D: -
CDR3: CASLGQHTEAFF
DNA: TGTGCCAGCCTTGGACAACACACTGAAGCTTTCTTT

J: TRBJ1-2
size: -
V: TRBV5-6
D: TRBD1
CDR3: CASSGGQGRDYGYTF
DNA: TGTGCCAGCAGCGGGGGACAGGGAAGGGACTATGGCTACACCTTC

J: TRBJ1-2
size: -
V: TRBV27
D: TRBD1
CDR3: CASSLQQGHYGYTF
DNA: TGTGCCAGCAGTTTACAACAGGGGCACTATGGCTACACCTTC

J: TRBJ2-5
size: -
V: TRBV7-8
D: -
CDR3: CASSLVDLGRRETQYF
DNA: TGTGCCAGCAGCTTAGTTGATCTAGGGAGACGGGAGACCCAGTACTTC

J: TRBJ1-5
size: -
V: TRBV30
D: TRBD1
CDR3: CAWSVGRGSQPQHF
DNA: TGTGCCTGGAGTGTGGGCAGGGGGAGTCAGCCCCAGCATTTT

J: TRBJ2-2
size: -
V: TRBV25-1
D: -
CDR3: CASSENRGNTGELFF
DNA: TGTGCCAGCAGTGAAAACCGGGGGAACACCGGGGAGCTGTTTTTT